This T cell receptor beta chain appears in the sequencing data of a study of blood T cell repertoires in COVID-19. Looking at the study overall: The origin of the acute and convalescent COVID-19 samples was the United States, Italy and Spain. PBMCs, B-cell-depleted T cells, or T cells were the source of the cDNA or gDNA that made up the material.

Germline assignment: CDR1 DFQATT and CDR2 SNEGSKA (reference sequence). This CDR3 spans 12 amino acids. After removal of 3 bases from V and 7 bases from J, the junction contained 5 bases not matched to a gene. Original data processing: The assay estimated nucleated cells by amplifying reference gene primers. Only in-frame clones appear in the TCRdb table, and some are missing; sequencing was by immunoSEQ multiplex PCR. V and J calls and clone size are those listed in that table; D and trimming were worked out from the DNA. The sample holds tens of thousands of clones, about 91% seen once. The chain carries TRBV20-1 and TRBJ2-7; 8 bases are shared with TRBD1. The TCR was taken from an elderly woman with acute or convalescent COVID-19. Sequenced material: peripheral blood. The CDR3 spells CSASQGAGEQYF. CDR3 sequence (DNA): TGCAGTGCTAGTCAGGGGGCGGGGGAGCAGTACTTC.